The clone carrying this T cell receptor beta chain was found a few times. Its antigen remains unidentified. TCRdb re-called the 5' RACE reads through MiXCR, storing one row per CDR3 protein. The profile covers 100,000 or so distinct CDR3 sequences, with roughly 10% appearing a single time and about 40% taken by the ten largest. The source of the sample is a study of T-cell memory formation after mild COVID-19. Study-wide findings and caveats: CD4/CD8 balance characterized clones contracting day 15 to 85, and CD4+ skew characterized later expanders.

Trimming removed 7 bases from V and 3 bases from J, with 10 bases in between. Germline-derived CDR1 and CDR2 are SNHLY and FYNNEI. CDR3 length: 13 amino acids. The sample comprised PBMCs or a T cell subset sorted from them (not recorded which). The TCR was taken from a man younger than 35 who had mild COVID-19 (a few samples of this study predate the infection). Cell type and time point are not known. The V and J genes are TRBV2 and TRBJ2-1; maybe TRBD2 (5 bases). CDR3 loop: CASIGRDYNEQFF. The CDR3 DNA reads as TGTGCCAGCATCGGACGGGACTACAATGAGCAGTTCTTC.